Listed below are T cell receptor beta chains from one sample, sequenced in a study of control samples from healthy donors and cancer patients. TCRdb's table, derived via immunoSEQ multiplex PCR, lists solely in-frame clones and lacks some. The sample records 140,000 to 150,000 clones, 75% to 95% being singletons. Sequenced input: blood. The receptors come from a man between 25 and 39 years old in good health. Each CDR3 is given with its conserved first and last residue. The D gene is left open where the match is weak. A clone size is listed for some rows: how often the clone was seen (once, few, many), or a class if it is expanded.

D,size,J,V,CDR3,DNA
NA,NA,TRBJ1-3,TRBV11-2,CASSGGNTIYF,TGTGCCAGCAGCGGTGGAAACACCATATATTTT
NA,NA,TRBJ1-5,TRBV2,CASSDGQIYSNQPQHF,TGTGCCAGCAGTGATGGGCAAATTTATAGCAATCAGCCCCAGCATTTT
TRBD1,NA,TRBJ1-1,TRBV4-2,CASSHRPGGGTEAFF,TGTGCCAGCAGCCATCGACCAGGGGGGGGGACTGAAGCTTTCTTT
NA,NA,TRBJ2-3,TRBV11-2,CASSNIARQNTDTQYF,TGTGCCAGCAGCAACATCGCTCGACAAAACACAGATACGCAGTATTTT
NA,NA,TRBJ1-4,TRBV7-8,CASSLAGATLEEKLFF,TGTGCCAGCAGCTTAGCGGGGGCGACTCTCGAGGAAAAACTGTTTTTT
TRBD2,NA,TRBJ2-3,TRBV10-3,CAISESWLAGDTQYF,TGTGCCATCAGTGAGTCGTGGCTAGCGGGAGATACGCAGTATTTT
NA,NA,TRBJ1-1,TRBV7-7,CASSLGGDSRLNTEAFF,TGTGCCAGCAGCTTAGGGGGGGACTCGAGGTTGAACACTGAAGCTTTCTTT
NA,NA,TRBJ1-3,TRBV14,CASSQNFGTSGNTIYF,TGTGCCAGCAGCCAAAACTTTGGGACCTCTGGAAACACCATATATTTT
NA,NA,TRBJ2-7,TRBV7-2,CASSLWVGHGSYEQYF,TGTGCCAGCAGCTTATGGGTGGGACACGGATCCTACGAGCAGTACTTC
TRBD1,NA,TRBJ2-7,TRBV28,CASGPLRDRGDEQYF,TGTGCCAGCGGTCCTTTGCGGGACAGGGGGGACGAGCAGTACTTC
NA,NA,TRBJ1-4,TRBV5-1,CASSEGSRGEKLFF,TGCGCCAGCAGCGAGGGGTCTCGAGGTGAAAAACTGTTTTTT
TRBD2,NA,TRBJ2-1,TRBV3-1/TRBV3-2,CASSPVGGLSSYNEQFF,TGTGCCAGCAGCCCCGTGGGGGGGTTGAGCTCCTACAATGAGCAGTTCTTC
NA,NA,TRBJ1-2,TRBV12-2,CASRLARADDGYTF,TGTGCAAGTCGCCTAGCTAGGGCGGACGATGGCTACACCTTC
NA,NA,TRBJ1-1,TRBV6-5,CASRGSTQTEAFF,TGTGCCAGCCGGGGCTCGACTCAAACTGAAGCTTTCTTT
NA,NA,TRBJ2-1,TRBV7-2,CASSSGAFSYNEQFF,TGTGCCAGCAGCTCCGGGGCTTTCTCCTACAATGAGCAGTTCTTC
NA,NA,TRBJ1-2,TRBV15,CATSRDRGVSYGYTF,TGTGCCACCAGCAGAGATCGAGGGGTTAGTTATGGCTACACCTTC
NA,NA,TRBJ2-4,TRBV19,CASSTAGVQYF,TGTGCCAGTAGTACAGCAGGGGTTCAGTACTTC
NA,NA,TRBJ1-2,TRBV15,CATSRRGSVNYGYTF,TGTGCCACCAGCAGACGGGGTTCCGTGAACTATGGCTACACCTTC
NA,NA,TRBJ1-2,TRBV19,CASIRRRDLRYGYTF,TGTGCCAGTATCAGAAGACGGGACCTTCGCTATGGCTACACCTTC
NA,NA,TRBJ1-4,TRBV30,CAWNPLGGADEKLFF,TGTGCCTGGAACCCCTTAGGGGGGGCTGATGAAAAACTGTTTTTT
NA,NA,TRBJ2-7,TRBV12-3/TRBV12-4,CASSSGHRYEQYF,TGTGCCAGCAGCTCGGGACACCGCTACGAGCAGTACTTC
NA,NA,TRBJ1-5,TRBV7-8,CASSQRWARSNQPQHF,TGTGCCAGCAGCCAAAGGTGGGCTCGGAGCAATCAGCCCCAGCATTTT
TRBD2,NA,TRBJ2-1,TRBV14,CASSQDLLAGAYVNEQFF,TGTGCCAGCAGCCAAGATTTACTAGCGGGGGCTTATGTCAATGAGCAGTTCTTC
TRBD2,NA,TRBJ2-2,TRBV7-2,CASRRLASVGELFF,TGTGCCAGCAGAAGACTAGCATCAGTAGGGGAGCTGTTTTTT
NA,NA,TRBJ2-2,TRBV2,CASSEAHRPLGNTGELFF,TGTGCCAGCAGTGAAGCGCACAGGCCGTTGGGGAACACCGGGGAGCTGTTTTTT
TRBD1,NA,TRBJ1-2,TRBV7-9,CASSEGRGKDGYTF,TGTGCCAGCAGCGAGGGCAGGGGGAAGGATGGCTACACCTTC
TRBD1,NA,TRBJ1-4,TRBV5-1,CASSSGTGDEKLFF,TGCGCCAGCAGCTCCGGGACAGGGGATGAAAAACTGTTTTTT
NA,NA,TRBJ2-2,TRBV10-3,CAISDMVVGELFF,TGTGCCATCAGTGATATGGTTGTCGGGGAGCTGTTTTTT
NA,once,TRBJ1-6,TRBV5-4,CASSLSSGNSPLHF,TGTGCCAGCAGCTTGTCCTCGGGTAATTCACCCCTCCACTTT
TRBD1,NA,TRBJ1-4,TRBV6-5,CASSTGTGNEKLFF,TGTGCCAGCAGTACCGGGACAGGAAATGAAAAACTGTTTTTT
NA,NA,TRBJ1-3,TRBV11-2,CASSLGASGNTIYF,TGTGCCAGCAGCCTCGGGGCGTCTGGAAACACCATATATTTT
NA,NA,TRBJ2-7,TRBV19,CASRQGWEQYF,TGTGCCAGTAGGCAAGGGTGGGAGCAGTACTTC
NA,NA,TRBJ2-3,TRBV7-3,CASSPGGRAPDTQYF,TGTGCCAGCAGCCCGGGGGGCCGAGCCCCAGATACGCAGTATTTT
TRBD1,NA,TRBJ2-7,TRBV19,CASSLGQGSEQYF,TGTGCCAGTAGTCTAGGACAGGGGTCCGAGCAGTACTTC
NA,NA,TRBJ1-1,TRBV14,CASSQDSLEAFF,TGTGCCAGCAGCCAAGACAGCCTTGAAGCTTTCTTT
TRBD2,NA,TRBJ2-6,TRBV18,CASSPPPRTSGDDSGANVLTF,TGTGCCAGCTCACCACCACCCCGGACTAGCGGGGATGACTCTGGGGCCAACGTCCTGACTTTC
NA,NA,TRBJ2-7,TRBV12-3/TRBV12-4,CASSFGRLEQYF,TGTGCCAGCAGTTTTGGGAGACTGGAGCAGTACTTC
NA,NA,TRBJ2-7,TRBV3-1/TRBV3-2,CASSQGRGHSYEQYF,TGTGCCAGCAGCCAAGGGCGGGGGCACTCCTACGAGCAGTACTTC
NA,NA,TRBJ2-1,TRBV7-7,CASSLAGSSYNEQFF,TGTGCCAGCAGCTTAGCGGGGAGCTCCTACAATGAGCAGTTCTTC
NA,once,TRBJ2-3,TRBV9,CASSPTLGNTQYF,TGTGCCAGCAGCCCCACATTGGGAAATACGCAGTATTTT
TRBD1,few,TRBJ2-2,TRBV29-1,CSAGTGKNTGELFF,TGCAGCGCGGGGACAGGGAAGAACACCGGGGAGCTGTTTTTT